The clone carrying this T cell receptor (beta chain) was found a few times. The diagnoses drew upon clinical symptoms, serum thyroxine and TRAb, thyroid ultrasound and orbital computed tomography. Germline CDR1 and CDR2: SGHTA and FQGNSA. Trimming took 5 bases from V and 1 from J, leaving 14 bases between them. This CDR3 has 15 residues. TCR beta CDR3 sequences were amplified from RNA transcripts. A first-round RT-PCR of the TCR CDR3 used the HTBI primer set. TCRdb called the multiplex PCR reads again in MiXCR, with one record for every CDR3 protein. The sample has 90,000 to 120,000 distinct CDR3 sequences, around a sixth seen once; the top ten hold less than 50%. The data originate from a study of T cells in Graves' hyperthyroidism and ophthalmopathy.

This chain links TRBV7-2 with TRBJ2-5, with D possibly matching TRBD2 (6 bases). Source material: blood. This clonotype originated in a woman in her forties or fifties with Graves' hyperthyroidism. As DNA, the CDR3 is TGTGCCAGCAGCCTCCAGACTAGGGTCCAAGAGACCCAGTACTTC. Protein: CASSLQTRVQETQYF.